This TCR beta chain was recovered during a study of regulatory and conventional T cells in RAG deficiency. Germline CDR1 and CDR2: MNHEY and SVGAGI. V lost 6 bases, J lost 6 bases, and 6 bases stayed unmatched. CDR3 size: 13 residues. Assay: immunoSEQ multiplex PCR; the TCRdb copy retains only in-frame clones and omits some. The table lists about 30,000 clones, over 80% of them singletons. The sorted regulatory T cells were CD4+, CD25-high and CD127-low, with genomic DNA sequenced. In addition, the sample was reused for a study of regulatory T cells. As that study records: Amplification used 52 TRBV primers and 13 TRBJ primers.

This clonotype originated in a human donor in good health. The sample consisted of Tregs sorted from blood. The J gene is TRBJ1-2, the V gene TRBV6-5; TRBD1 matches at 8 bases. The CDR3 region has the DNA TGTGCCAGCAGGGAACAGGGGGAACATGGCTACACCTTC. Amino acid sequence: CASREQGEHGYTF.